This T cell receptor beta chain came from a study of blood T cell repertoires in COVID-19. Overall study: In each case, the material was cDNA or gDNA derived from T cells, B-cell-depleted T cells, or PBMCs.

This CDR3 has 15 residues. Germline trimming cut 3 bases from V and 5 bases from J; bases unmatched to any gene: 8. Germline loops: CDR1 GTSNPN, CDR2 SVGIG (reference sequence). The table came from immunoSEQ multiplex PCR; TCRdb's copy has only in-frame clones and leaves some out. The sample has around 160,000 clones; approximately 92% are singletons. The TCR sequence derives from a man aged 18 to 30 with COVID-19, enrolled during active disease. The sample taken for sequencing was peripheral blood. J is TRBJ2-2 and V is TRBV30; 8 positions agree with TRBD2. CDR3 sequence (DNA): TGTGCCTGGAGCGGTCCTCGGGGGGGGACCGGGGAGCTGTTTTTT. Residues: CAWSGPRGGTGELFF.